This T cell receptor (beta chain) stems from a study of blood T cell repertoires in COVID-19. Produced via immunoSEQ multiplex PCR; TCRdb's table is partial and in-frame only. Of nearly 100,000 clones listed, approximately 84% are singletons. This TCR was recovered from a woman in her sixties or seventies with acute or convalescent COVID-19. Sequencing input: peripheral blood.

CDR3 sequence reads: CASSRSSGVPNEQFF. The DNA of the CDR3 is TGTGCCAGCAGCCGATCTTCGGGGGTGCCAAATGAGCAGTTCTTC. The genes are TRBV3-1 (or the pseudogene TRBV3-2) and TRBJ2-1; D possibly corresponds to TRBD2 (6 bases). Germline CDR1 is LGHDT and CDR2 is YNNKEL (reference sequence). The CDR3 loop spans 15 amino acids. Trimming cost V 4 bases and J 7 bases, with 17 bases left between them.